Presented here are 3 T cell receptor beta chains from one specimen sequenced in a study of blood T cell repertoires in COVID-19. Using immunoSEQ multiplex PCR, the repertoire was profiled, and TCRdb retains in-frame clones only, with some absent. The profile shows approximately 77,000 clones, 70% to 80% of them singletons. Sequencing used peripheral blood. Receptors originate from a man in his 70s with active or convalescent COVID-19.

V usage is TRBV10-3 and J usage is TRBJ2-2; TRBD1 matches 10 bases. J lost 6 bases, V lost 8 bases, and 0 bases had no gene match. In germline, CDR1 is ENHRY, CDR2 SYGVKD. CDR3 length equals 12 residues. The CDR3 spells CAIGQGAGELFF. Here the CDR3 DNA reads TGTGCCATCGGACAGGGGGCCGGGGAGCTGTTTTTT.

This clone has a single count. The rearrangement links TRBV4-2 to TRBJ2-7; 7 bases agree with TRBD1. This CDR3 has 14 amino acids. Germline lookup yields CDR1 LGHNA and CDR2 YNFKEQ. With 1 base clipped from V and 2 bases from J, the junction kept 2 bases outside the gene matches. As DNA, the CDR3 is TGTGCCAGCAGCCAAGGGACAGGAACCTACGAGCAGTACTTC. Its translation is CASSQGTGTYEQYF.

The chain joins TRBV5-1 to TRBJ2-5; D possibly corresponds to TRBD1 (6 bases). This CDR3 is built from 15 residues. The germline CDR1 and CDR2 sequences are SGHRS and YFSETQ. Trimming pared 1 base from V and 2 bases from J, leaving 12 bases between. CDR3 protein: CASSLLPGAQETQYF. CDR3 sequence (DNA): TGCGCCAGCAGCTTGCTCCCAGGGGCACAAGAGACCCAGTACTTC. Full variable domain (missing parts from reference TRBV5-1 and TRBJ2-5): KAGVTQTPRYLIKTRGQQVTLSCSPISGHRSVSWYQQTPGQGLQFLFEYFSETQRNKGNFPGRFSGRQFSNSRSEMNVSTLELGDSALYLCASSLLPGAQETQYFGPGTRLLVL.